A selection of T cell receptor beta chains follows, all from one sample in a study of T cell responses to AZD1222 COVID-19 vaccine. TCRdb's copy holds only in-frame clones and misses some; the assay was immunoSEQ multiplex PCR. The table lists over 55,000 clones, 83% of them singletons. Source: peripheral blood, taken 28 days after the second AZD1222 dose. The receptors were gathered from an adult who received the AZD1222 COVID-19 vaccine. CDR3s include the opening cysteine and the closing phenylalanine or tryptophan. Fields, in order: clone size, J gene, D gene, V gene, CDR3 protein, CDR3 DNA. A D gene is named only where the DNA matches it firmly. A clone size is listed for some rows: how often the clone was seen (once, few, many), or a class if it is expanded.

>few|TRBJ2-7|NA|TRBV4-1
CASSQAGRSEQYF
TGCGCCAGCAGCCAAGCGGGACGTAGCGAGCAGTACTTC
>once|TRBJ1-5|NA|TRBV28
CASSSLNGQPQHF
TGTGCCAGCAGTTCCCTCAACGGGCAGCCCCAGCATTTT
>NA|TRBJ2-3|NA|TRBV5-4
CASRPPGRVSTDTQYF
TGTGCCAGCAGGCCCCCGGGCAGGGTCTCCACAGATACGCAGTATTTT
>NA|TRBJ2-3|TRBD1|TRBV19
CASRDRRYTDTQYF
TGTGCCAGCCGGGACAGGAGATACACAGATACGCAGTATTTT
>NA|TRBJ1-3|NA|TRBV18
CASSPGASGNTIYF
TGTGCCAGCTCACCGGGAGCCTCTGGAAACACCATATATTTT
>NA|TRBJ2-2|NA|TRBV2
CASSPGGLNTGELFF
TGTGCCAGCAGTCCAGGGGGGTTAAACACCGGGGAGCTGTTTTTT
>NA|TRBJ2-5|NA|TRBV12-3/TRBV12-4
CASSQATETQYF
TGTGCCAGCAGTCAAGCTACGGAGACCCAGTACTTC
>NA|TRBJ2-5|TRBD1|TRBV5-1
CASSGGGQGAGTQYF
TGCGCCAGCAGCGGGGGCGGACAGGGGGCTGGGACCCAGTACTTC
>NA|TRBJ2-7|NA|TRBV6-2/TRBV6-3
CASSYRREQYF
TGTGCCAGCAGTTACAGGCGGGAGCAGTACTTC
>NA|TRBJ1-5|NA|TRBV6-4
CASSDSKGREVDQPQHF
TGTGCCAGCAGTGACTCGAAGGGCAGGGAGGTTGATCAGCCCCAGCATTTT
>NA|TRBJ2-1|TRBD2|TRBV29-1
CSVGVGLAGANEQFF
TGCAGCGTTGGGGTAGGACTAGCGGGGGCCAATGAGCAGTTCTTC
>NA|TRBJ2-7|NA|TRBV11-1
CASSFEDSYEQYF
TGTGCCAGCAGCTTTGAGGACTCCTACGAGCAGTACTTC
>few|TRBJ1-5|NA|TRBV9
CASSVAGGQPQHF
TGTGCCAGCAGCGTAGCGGGGGGCCAGCCCCAGCATTTT
>few|TRBJ1-1|TRBD1|TRBV15
CATSQGQGLMNTEAFF
TGTGCCACCAGCCAAGGACAGGGACTTATGAACACTGAAGCTTTCTTT
>few|TRBJ2-7|TRBD2|TRBV6-6
CASSPLQRGVYEQYF
TGTGCCAGCAGCCCCCTCCAGCGGGGGGTCTACGAGCAGTACTTC
>NA|TRBJ2-5|NA|TRBV28
CASSLSEEETQYF
TGTGCCAGCAGTTTGTCAGAAGAAGAGACCCAGTACTTC
>NA|TRBJ2-5|NA|TRBV7-2
CASSSAGGGGETQYF
TGTGCCAGCAGCTCAGCCGGAGGGGGGGGAGAGACCCAGTACTTC
>once|TRBJ1-5|NA|TRBV30
CAWSGQARQPQHF
TGTGCCTGGAGTGGACAAGCCCGGCAGCCCCAGCATTTT
>NA|TRBJ1-3|NA|TRBV7-6
CASSLAAVSGNTIYF
TGTGCCAGCAGCTTAGCGGCAGTCTCTGGAAACACCATATATTTT
>NA|TRBJ1-5|NA|TRBV5-6
CASSWSAINQPQHF
TGTGCCAGCAGCTGGAGTGCAATTAATCAGCCCCAGCATTTT
>NA|TRBJ2-4|NA|TRBV5-1
CASSLGGLAKNIQYF
TGCGCCAGCAGCTTGGGGGGGCTAGCCAAAAACATTCAGTACTTC
>NA|TRBJ2-3|NA|TRBV5-1
CASSLGLGLTDTQYF
TGCGCCAGCAGCTTGGGATTGGGCCTGACAGATACGCAGTATTTT
>once|TRBJ2-7|NA|TRBV30
CAWRGMAREQYF
TGTGCCTGGAGGGGAATGGCTCGCGAGCAGTACTTC
>NA|TRBJ2-2|NA|TRBV9
CASSVVGANTGELFF
TGTGCCAGCAGCGTAGTCGGGGCGAACACCGGGGAGCTGTTTTTT
>NA|TRBJ2-1|TRBD2|TRBV6-5
CASRSTGGYYNEQFF
TGTGCCAGCAGATCGACCGGGGGGTACTACAATGAGCAGTTCTTC
>NA|TRBJ2-3|NA|TRBV11-1
CASSLTTGSTDTQYF
TGTGCCAGCAGCTTGACGACAGGTAGCACAGATACGCAGTATTTT
>NA|TRBJ2-1|TRBD1|TRBV6-6
CAASGQGHNEQFF
TGTGCCGCCTCGGGACAGGGTCACAATGAGCAGTTCTTC
>NA|TRBJ1-2|NA|TRBV7-6
CASSENAGDPYGYTF
TGTGCCAGCAGCGAAAACGCAGGGGACCCCTATGGCTACACCTTC
>NA|TRBJ2-7|TRBD1|TRBV18
CASSPGQGSYEQYF
TGTGCCAGCTCACCGGGACAGGGATCCTACGAGCAGTACTTC
>NA|TRBJ2-5|NA|TRBV15
CATSRGTAKETQYF
TGTGCCACCAGCAGAGGTACAGCAAAAGAGACCCAGTACTTC
>NA|TRBJ2-1|NA|TRBV6-1
CASSDHRRLGEQFF
TGTGCCAGCAGTGATCACAGGAGACTTGGCGAGCAGTTCTTC
>NA|TRBJ1-5|NA|TRBV7-2
CASSPGQNNQPQHF
TGTGCCAGCAGCCCAGGACAGAACAATCAGCCCCAGCATTTT
>NA|TRBJ1-5|NA|TRBV6-5
CASNRAARRPQHF
TGTGCCAGCAACCGGGCAGCGCGGCGACCCCAGCATTTT
>NA|TRBJ1-4|NA|TRBV21-1
CASSKVPPREKLFF
TGTGCCAGCAGCAAAGTACCCCCACGTGAAAAACTGTTTTTT
>NA|TRBJ1-2|NA|TRBV2
CASSEALLRNYGYTF
TGTGCCAGCAGTGAAGCCTTATTGCGAAACTATGGCTACACCTTC
>NA|TRBJ1-1|NA|TRBV4-1
CASSHNIADTEAFF
TGCGCCAGCAGCCATAATATCGCGGACACTGAAGCTTTCTTT
>NA|TRBJ1-3|NA|TRBV6-4
CARTGNSGNTIYF
TGTGCCAGAACAGGAAACTCTGGAAACACCATATATTTT
>NA|TRBJ1-5|NA|TRBV7-9
CASSFGITSGSQPQHF
TGTGCCAGCAGCTTCGGAATAACGTCAGGGTCTCAGCCCCAGCATTTT
>NA|TRBJ1-2|NA|TRBV14
CASSQDLGGAVGYTF
TGTGCCAGCAGCCAAGATCTCGGGGGCGCGGTGGGCTACACCTTC
>NA|TRBJ1-5|NA|TRBV28
CASSWGQAVEPQHF
TGTGCCAGCAGTTGGGGGCAGGCCGTCGAGCCCCAGCATTTT
>NA|TRBJ2-7|TRBD1|TRBV4-2
CPSRHHDWGTGKPYEQYF
TGTCCCAGCCGCCACCACGACTGGGGGACAGGCAAACCTTACGAGCAGTACTTC
>NA|TRBJ2-5|TRBD1|TRBV6-4
CASIRGQVQETQYF
TGTGCCAGCATCCGTGGACAGGTTCAAGAGACCCAGTACTTC
>NA|TRBJ2-3|NA|TRBV7-9
CASSPQGSFFTDTQYF
TGTGCCAGCAGCCCCCAGGGGAGTTTTTTCACAGATACGCAGTATTTT
>NA|TRBJ2-3|NA|TRBV6-5
CASSPPGVDTQYF
TGTGCCAGCAGCCCCCCCGGGGTAGATACGCAGTATTTT
>NA|TRBJ1-1|NA|TRBV5-6
CASSLVGEGPYTEAFF
TGTGCCAGCAGCTTGGTGGGGGAGGGGCCGTACACTGAAGCTTTCTTT
>NA|TRBJ1-5|TRBD1|TRBV30
CAWSGGQGLHQPQHF
TGTGCCTGGAGCGGTGGACAGGGCCTGCATCAGCCCCAGCATTTT
>NA|TRBJ2-3|TRBD1|TRBV7-6
CASSLDRGHTDTQYF
TGTGCCAGCAGCTTAGACAGGGGCCACACAGATACGCAGTATTTT
>NA|TRBJ1-6|NA|TRBV4-3
CASSPHRETENNSPLHF
TGCGCCAGCAGCCCTCACCGAGAGACAGAGAATAATTCACCCCTCCACTTT